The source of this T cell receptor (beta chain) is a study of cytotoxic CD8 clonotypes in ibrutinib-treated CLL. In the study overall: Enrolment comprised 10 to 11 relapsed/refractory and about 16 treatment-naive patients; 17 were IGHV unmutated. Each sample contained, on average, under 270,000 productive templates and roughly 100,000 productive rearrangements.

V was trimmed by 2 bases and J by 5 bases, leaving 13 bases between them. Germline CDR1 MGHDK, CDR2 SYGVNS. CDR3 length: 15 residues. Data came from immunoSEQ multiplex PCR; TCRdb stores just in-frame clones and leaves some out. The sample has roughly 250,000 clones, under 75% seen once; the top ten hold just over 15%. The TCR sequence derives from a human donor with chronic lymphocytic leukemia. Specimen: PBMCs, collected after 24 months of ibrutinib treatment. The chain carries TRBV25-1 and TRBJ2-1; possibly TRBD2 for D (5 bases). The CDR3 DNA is TGTGCCAGCAGTGAAAATGGCGGGCCCAACAATGAGCAGTTCTTC. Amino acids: CASSENGGPNNEQFF.